This TCR beta chain was sequenced for a study of cytomegalovirus exposure and HLA in healthy donors. Study conclusions and caveats: Later work associated 16,951 TCR beta sequences with HLA alleles at 0.05 false discovery rate. A likely sequencing artifact accounted for one observed cluster of highly shared sequence variants.

A multiplex PCR was run with 60 Vbeta primers and 13 Jbeta primers. Measured with immunoSEQ multiplex PCR; TCRdb has only the in-frame clones, and not every one. The sample yields more than 90,000 clones, roughly 79% seen once. This CDR3 has 17 amino acids. V lost 2 bases to trimming and J lost 1 base; unmatched junction nucleotides: 7. The germline V gene has CDR1 LGHNA and CDR2 YSLEER. For this clone: Its matching antigen is unknown.

Sequencing was performed on PBMCs. The chain employs TRBV4-3 and TRBJ2-2; 7 bases align to TRBD2. The origin of this receptor is a man aged 30 to 45 in good health and CMV-seronegative. The CDR3 DNA follows: TGCGCCAGCAGCCAACTGCGGGGGATAGAGAACACCGGGGAGCTGTTTTTT. It codes for CASSQLRGIENTGELFF.